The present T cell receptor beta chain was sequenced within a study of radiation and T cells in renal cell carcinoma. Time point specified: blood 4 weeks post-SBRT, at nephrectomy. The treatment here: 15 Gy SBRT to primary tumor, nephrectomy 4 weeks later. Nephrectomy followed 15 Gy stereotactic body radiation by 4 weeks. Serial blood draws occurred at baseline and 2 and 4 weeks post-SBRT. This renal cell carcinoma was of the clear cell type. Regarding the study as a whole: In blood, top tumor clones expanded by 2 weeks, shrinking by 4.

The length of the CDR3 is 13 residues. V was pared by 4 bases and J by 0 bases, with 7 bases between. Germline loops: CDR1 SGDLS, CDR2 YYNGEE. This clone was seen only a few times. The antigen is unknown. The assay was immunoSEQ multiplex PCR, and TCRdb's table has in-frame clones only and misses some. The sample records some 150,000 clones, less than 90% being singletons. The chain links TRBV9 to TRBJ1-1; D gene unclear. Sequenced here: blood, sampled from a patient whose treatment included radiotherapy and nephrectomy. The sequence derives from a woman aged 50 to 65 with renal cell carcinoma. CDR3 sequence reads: CASSPSVNTEAFF. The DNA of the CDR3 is TGTGCCAGCAGCCCCTCTGTGAACACTGAAGCTTTCTTT. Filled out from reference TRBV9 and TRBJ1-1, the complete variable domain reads DSGVTQTPKHLITATGQRVTLRCSPRSGDLSVYWYQQSLDQGLQFLIQYYNGEERAKGNILERFSAQQFPDLHSELNLSSLELGDSALYFCASSPSVNTEAFFGQGTRLTVV.